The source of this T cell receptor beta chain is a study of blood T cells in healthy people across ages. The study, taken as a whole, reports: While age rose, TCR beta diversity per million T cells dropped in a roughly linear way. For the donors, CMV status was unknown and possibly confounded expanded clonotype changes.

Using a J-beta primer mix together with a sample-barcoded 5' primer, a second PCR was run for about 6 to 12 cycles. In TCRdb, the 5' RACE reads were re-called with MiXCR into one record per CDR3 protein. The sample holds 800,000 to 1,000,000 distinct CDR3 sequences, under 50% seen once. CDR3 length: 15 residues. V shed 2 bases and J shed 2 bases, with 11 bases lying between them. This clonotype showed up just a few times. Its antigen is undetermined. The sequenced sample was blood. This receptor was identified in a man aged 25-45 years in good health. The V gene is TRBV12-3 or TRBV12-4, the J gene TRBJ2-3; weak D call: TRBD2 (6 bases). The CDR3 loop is CASSLRRDFTDTQYF. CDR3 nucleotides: TGTGCCAGCAGTTTAAGGCGGGATTTCACAGATACGCAGTATTTT.